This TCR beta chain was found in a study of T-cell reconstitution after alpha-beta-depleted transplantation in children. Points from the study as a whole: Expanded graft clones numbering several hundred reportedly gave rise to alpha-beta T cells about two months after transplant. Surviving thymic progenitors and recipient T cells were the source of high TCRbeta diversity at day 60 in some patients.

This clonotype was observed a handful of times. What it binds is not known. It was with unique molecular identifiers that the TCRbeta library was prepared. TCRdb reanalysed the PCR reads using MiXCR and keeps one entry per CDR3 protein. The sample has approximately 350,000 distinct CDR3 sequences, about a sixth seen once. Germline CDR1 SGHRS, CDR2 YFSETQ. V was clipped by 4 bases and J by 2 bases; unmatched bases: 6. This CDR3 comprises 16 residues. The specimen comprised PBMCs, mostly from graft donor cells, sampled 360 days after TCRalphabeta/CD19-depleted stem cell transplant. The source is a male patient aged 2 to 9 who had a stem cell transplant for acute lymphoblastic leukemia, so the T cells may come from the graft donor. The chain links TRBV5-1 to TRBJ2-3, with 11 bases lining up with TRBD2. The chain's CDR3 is CASSPGTSGITDTQYF. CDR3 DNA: TGCGCCAGCAGCCCCGGGACTAGCGGTATCACAGATACGCAGTATTTT.